A single sample gave rise to the 12 T cell receptor beta chains below, sequenced in a study of human T cells and chemical hapten exposure. Time point reported: pre-sensitization, week 0. The treatment is: therapeutic diphenylcyclopropenone sensitization with weekly scalp DPC. TCRdb re-called the RACE reads through MiXCR, storing one row per CDR3 protein. This table has some 36,000 distinct CDR3 sequences, 7.6% appearing once. The starting material was whole blood, obtained in connection with sensitization to the hapten diphenylcyclopropenone (DPC). These receptors were collected from a woman aged 45-59 years with alopecia areata. Some clones in this sample may be carry-over from other donors' samples.

Ten or more counts support this clonotype. V gene TRBV10-3 combines with J gene TRBJ2-5; 12 bases map to TRBD1. CDR3 size: 16 residues. Germline assignment: CDR1 ENHRY and CDR2 SYGVKD. J was trimmed by 5 bases and V by 6 bases; bases with no gene match: 10. CDR3 DNA sequence: TGTGCCATCAGCGAGACCACCGGGACAGGGGGCGAGACCCAGTACTTC. Translated: CAISETTGTGGETQYF.

This clonotype was observed many times. The chain carries TRBV5-4 and TRBJ1-2, with TRBD1 matching 9 bases. The germline V gene has CDR1 SGHNT and CDR2 YYREEE (reference sequence). This CDR3 is 16 amino acids long. J lost 3 bases, V lost 4 bases, and 10 bases had no gene match. Written as DNA, the CDR3 is TGTGCCAGCAGCCTATACGGACAGGGGAGAGACTATGGCTACACCTTC. Amino acids: CASSLYGQGRDYGYTF.

This clonotype occurred many times. The chain recombines TRBV11-2 with TRBJ2-3, with 7 bases matching TRBD2. CDR1 is SGHAT and CDR2 is FQNNGV in the germline V gene. The J segment lost 5 bases and the V segment lost 1 base, leaving 0 bases of the junction unmatched. This CDR3 is 13 amino acids long. The CDR3 spells CASSLAGGDTQYF. In nucleotides, the CDR3 is TGTGCCAGCAGCTTAGCGGGAGGAGATACGCAGTATTTT.

A note on this clonotype: A much larger clone differs by one base, so this may be a read error. The V gene is TRBV19, the J gene TRBJ2-4; D is undetermined. Germline values: CDR1 LNHDA, CDR2 SQIVND (reference sequence). V lost 3 bases and J lost 0, with 9 bases in between. This CDR3 spans 15 amino acids. CDR3 nucleotide sequence: TGTGCCAGTAGTATGCCAATTATAGCCAAAAACATTCAGTACTTC. Amino acid sequence: CASSMPIIAKNIQYF.

Many counts were recorded for this clonotype. The V gene is TRBV6-2 or TRBV6-3, the J gene TRBJ2-7; 8 bases agree with TRBD1. The CDR3 contains 15 residues. Germline trimming cut 5 bases from V and 2 bases from J; bases unmatched to any gene: 8. CDR1 MNHEY and CDR2 SVGEGT come from the germline V gene. CDR3 sequence (DNA): TGTGCCAGCAGTAGCAGTGGGACAGGAGCCTACGAGCAGTACTTC. It yields the protein CASSSSGTGAYEQYF.

This clonotype was picked up many times. This chain uses TRBV2 with TRBJ2-7; 8 nucleotides match TRBD1. This CDR3 contains 14 residues. Trimming at V came to 6 bases and at J to 6 bases, leaving 10 bases not matched to a gene. Germline-derived CDR1 and CDR2 are SNHLY and FYNNEI. This CDR3 is CASRIAGTGGEQYF. DNA of the CDR3: TGTGCCAGCAGAATTGCTGGGACAGGTGGCGAGCAGTACTTC.

This clonotype was seen many times. The V gene is TRBV7-9, the J gene TRBJ1-1; D gene unclear. Deletions cut 3 bases from V and 6 bases from J, with 17 bases between. The CDR3 sequence is 15 residues long. Per the germline V gene, CDR1 is SEHNR and CDR2 is FQNEAQ (reference sequence). DNA for the CDR3: TGTGCCAGCAGCTTCCGACGCCGAGGGTATGCTGAAGCTTTCTTT. This codes for CASSFRRRGYAEAFF.

This clonotype was seen repeatedly, ten times or more. The CDR3 protein is CASSPLTGPREAFF. The DNA of the CDR3 is TGTGCCAGCAGCCCCCTGACAGGGCCCCGCGAAGCTTTCTTT. This sequence joins TRBV5-5 and TRBJ1-1; TRBD1 matches at 7 bases. This CDR3 has 14 amino acids. After removal of 4 bases from V and 8 bases from J, the junction contained 11 bases not matched to a gene. Germline V CDR1 and CDR2: SGHKS, YYEKEE (reference sequence).

This clonotype was observed at least ten times. The chain uses TRBV11-2 and TRBJ2-7; 13 nucleotides agree with TRBD2. Trimming cost V 5 bases and J 3 bases; bases outside gene matches: 31. CDR3 length: 24 residues. From germline, CDR1 is SGHAT and CDR2 FQNNGV. The CDR3 reads CASSLFPGGDRGAGTSGTLYEQYF. The DNA for the CDR3 is TGTGCCAGCAGCCTCTTCCCCGGGGGGGACAGGGGAGCCGGGACTAGCGGGACCCTCTACGAGCAGTACTTC.

This clonotype was detected only a few times. The V and J genes are TRBV28 and TRBJ2-3, with a tentative D call TRBD2 (6 bases). The V end lost 6 bases, the J end lost 2 bases, and 15 bases lay between the germline ends. Germline assignment: CDR1 MDHEN and CDR2 SYDVKM. The CDR3 length is 15 residues. In DNA form, the CDR3 reads TGTGCCAGCAGCTTAGGGACTTTAGTCACAGATACGCAGTATTTT. It yields the protein CASSLGTLVTDTQYF.

This clonotype occurred many times. As DNA, the CDR3 is TGTGCCAGCAGCCCTTTAAGGCCGACAGGGATCCAGAACACTGAAGCTTTCTTT. As protein: CASSPLRPTGIQNTEAFF. This rearrangement joins TRBV5-8 to TRBJ1-1; TRBD1 agrees at 7 bases. V gave up 4 bases and J gave up 1 base; unmatched junction bases: 16. From germline, CDR1 is SGHTS and CDR2 YDEGEE. The CDR3 spans 18 residues.

This clonotype was recorded many times. This chain connects TRBV29-1 to TRBJ1-1; 9 nucleotides agree with TRBD1. Unmatched junction bases numbered 10, after V lost 4 bases and J lost 1 base. This CDR3 region has 16 residues. Germline CDR1 SQVTM, CDR2 ANQGSEA. The CDR3 DNA is TGCAGCGTTGCGAGGCAGTTGGGACAGGGGAACACTGAAGCTTTCTTT. This gives the protein CSVARQLGQGNTEAFF.